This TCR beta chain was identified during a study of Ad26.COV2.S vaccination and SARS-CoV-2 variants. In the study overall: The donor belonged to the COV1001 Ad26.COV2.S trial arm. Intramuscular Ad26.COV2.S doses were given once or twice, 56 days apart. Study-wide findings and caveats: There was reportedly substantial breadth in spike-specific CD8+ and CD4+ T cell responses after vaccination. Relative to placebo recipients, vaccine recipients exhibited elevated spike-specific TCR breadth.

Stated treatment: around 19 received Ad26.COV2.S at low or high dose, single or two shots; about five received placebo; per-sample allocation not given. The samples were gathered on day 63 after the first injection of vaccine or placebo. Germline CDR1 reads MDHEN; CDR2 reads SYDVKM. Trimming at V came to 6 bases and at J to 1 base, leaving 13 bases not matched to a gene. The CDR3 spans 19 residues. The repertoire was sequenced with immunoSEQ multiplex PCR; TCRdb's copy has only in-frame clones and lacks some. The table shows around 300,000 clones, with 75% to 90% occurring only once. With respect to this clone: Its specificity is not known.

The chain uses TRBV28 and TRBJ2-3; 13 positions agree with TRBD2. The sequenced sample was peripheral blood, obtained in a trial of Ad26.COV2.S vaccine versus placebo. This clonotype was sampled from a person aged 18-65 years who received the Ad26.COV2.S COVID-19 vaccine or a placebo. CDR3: CASSSIPGLAGMRTDTQYF. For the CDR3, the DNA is TGTGCCAGCAGCAGCATACCGGGACTAGCGGGGATGCGCACAGATACGCAGTATTTT.